A few counts support the clone carrying this T cell receptor (beta chain). Trimming pared 7 bases from V and 2 bases from J, leaving 9 bases between. The CDR3 has 12 residues. The V gene's germline CDR1 is DFQATT and CDR2 SNEGSKA (reference sequence). These data originate in a study of patients and donors after allogeneic stem cell transplantation. TCRdb called the RT-PCR reads again in MiXCR, with one record for every CDR3 protein. The data hold about 960,000 distinct CDR3 sequences, with about 20% observed a single time. Sequenced material: blood, either unsorted or a sorted T cell fraction (not recorded which). This TCR came from a human donor who was either an allogeneic HSCT recipient or a stem cell or donor lymphocyte infusion donor (not recorded which). It is not recorded whose cells these are; they may come from a transplant donor. The chain joins TRBV20-1 to TRBJ2-1; no clear D gene. DNA for the CDR3: TGCAGTGTGCCGGAAACCTACAATGAGCAGTTCTTC. It yields the protein CSVPETYNEQFF.